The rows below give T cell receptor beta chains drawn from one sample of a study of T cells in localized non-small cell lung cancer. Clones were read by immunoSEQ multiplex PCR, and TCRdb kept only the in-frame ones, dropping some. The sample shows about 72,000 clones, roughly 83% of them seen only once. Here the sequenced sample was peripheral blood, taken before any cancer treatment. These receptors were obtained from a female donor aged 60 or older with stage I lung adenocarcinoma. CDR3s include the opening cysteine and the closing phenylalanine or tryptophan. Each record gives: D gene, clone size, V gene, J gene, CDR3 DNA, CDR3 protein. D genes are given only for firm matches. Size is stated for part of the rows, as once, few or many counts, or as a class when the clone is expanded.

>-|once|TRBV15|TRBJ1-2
TGTGCCACCAGCAGAGGAGGTTCAAACTATGGCTACACCTTC
CATSRGGSNYGYTF
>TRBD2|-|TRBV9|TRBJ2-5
TGTGCCAGCAGCGTAGGGGCTAGCGGTGGAGGAGGAGAGACCCAGTACTTC
CASSVGASGGGGETQYF
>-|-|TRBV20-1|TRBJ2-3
TGCAGTGCTAGACAGGGGGATACGCAGTATTTT
CSARQGDTQYF
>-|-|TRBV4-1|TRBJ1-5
TGCGCCAGCAGCCCCCAAGGGCGATACAATCAGCCCCAGCATTTT
CASSPQGRYNQPQHF
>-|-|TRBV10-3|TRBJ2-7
TGTGCCACTGGGTTTGGATACGAGCAGTACTTC
CATGFGYEQYF
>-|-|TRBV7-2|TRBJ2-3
TGTGCCAGCAGCTTAGCTAGCGTGGCCGATACGCAGTATTTT
CASSLASVADTQYF
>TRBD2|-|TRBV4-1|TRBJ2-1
TGCGCCAGCAGCGACCGGGGGGGCCCGGACAATGAGCAGTTCTTC
CASSDRGGPDNEQFF
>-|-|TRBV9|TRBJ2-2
TGTGCCAGCAGCGTAGGTGGGGAGCTGTTTTTT
CASSVGGELFF
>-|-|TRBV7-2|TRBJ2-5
TGTGCCAGCAGCCGTCAAGGAGGAGTGGAGACCCAGTACTTC
CASSRQGGVETQYF
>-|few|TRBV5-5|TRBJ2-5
TGTGCCAGCAGCTTGGCACCAGTGAATCAAGAGACCCAGTACTTC
CASSLAPVNQETQYF
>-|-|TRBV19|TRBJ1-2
TGTGCCAGTAGCTTATACGGGCCCGCGGGCTACACCTTC
CASSLYGPAGYTF
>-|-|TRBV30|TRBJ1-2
TGTGCCTGGAGTGCTCGGACAGACTTGGGAGATGGCTACACCTTC
CAWSARTDLGDGYTF
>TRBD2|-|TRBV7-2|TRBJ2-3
TGTGCCAGCAGCTGGGGGACTAGCGGCACAGATACGCAGTATTTT
CASSWGTSGTDTQYF
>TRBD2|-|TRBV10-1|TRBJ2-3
TGCGCCAGCAGTGAGTCGACTCTAGCGGGGAACACAGATACGCAGTATTTT
CASSESTLAGNTDTQYF
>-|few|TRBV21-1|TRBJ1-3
TGTGCCAGCAGCCCGCCGGGGCGCAGTGGAAACACCATATATTTT
CASSPPGRSGNTIYF
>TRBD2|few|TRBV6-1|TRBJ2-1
TGTGCCAGCAGTGAAGATGGGCTAGCGGGTCACGAGTTCTTC
CASSEDGLAGHEFF
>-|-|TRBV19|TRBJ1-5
TGTGCCAGTAGTGTTACCCGGGGGGGCAATCAGCCCCAGCATTTT
CASSVTRGGNQPQHF
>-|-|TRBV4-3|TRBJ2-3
TGCGCCAGCAGCCAAGTTTGGGGGTCCCACGATACGCAGTATTTT
CASSQVWGSHDTQYF
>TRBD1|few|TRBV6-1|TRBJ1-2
TGTGCCAGCCAAGGGGGCCCTTATGGCTACACCTTC
CASQGGPYGYTF
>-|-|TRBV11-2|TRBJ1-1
TGTGCCAGCAGCGCCCTCGGCTGGGGAGGCACTGAAGCTTTCTTT
CASSALGWGGTEAFF
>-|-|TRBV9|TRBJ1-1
TGTGCCAGCAGCGTAGGTCAGGGGACGAACACTGAAGCTTTCTTT
CASSVGQGTNTEAFF
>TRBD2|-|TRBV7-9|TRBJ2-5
TGTGCCAGCAGCCAAACTAGCGGGACTGAGACCCAGTACTTC
CASSQTSGTETQYF
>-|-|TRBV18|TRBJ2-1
TGTGCCAGCTCACCTGGGCAGGGGATGTACAATGAGCAGTTCTTC
CASSPGQGMYNEQFF
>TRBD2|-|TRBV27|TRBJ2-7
TGTGCCAGCAGTTTGGGCGGGAGGGGATACGAGCAGTACTTC
CASSLGGRGYEQYF
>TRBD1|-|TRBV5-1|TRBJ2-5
TGCGCCAGCAGCTTGAATAGTGGGACAGGGCGAGAGACCCAGTACTTC
CASSLNSGTGRETQYF
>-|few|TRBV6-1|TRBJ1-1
TGTGCTACCATCAGGGTACAGGGTCTACAAGCTTTCTTT
CATIRVQGLQAFF
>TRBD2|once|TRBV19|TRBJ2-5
TGTGCCAGTAGTATGGAAAGGACTAGATCGCAAGAGACCCAGTACTTC
CASSMERTRSQETQYF
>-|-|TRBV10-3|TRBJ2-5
TGTGCCATCAGTGAGGGGGGGGAGACCCAGTACTTC
CAISEGGETQYF
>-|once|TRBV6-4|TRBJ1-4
TGTGCCAGCAGTGCGAGAAGGGAGGGTGAAAAACTGTTTTTT
CASSARREGEKLFF
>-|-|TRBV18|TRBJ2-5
TGTGCCAGCTCATCCGTTTCGGGGGTTGGTGAGACCCAGTACTTC
CASSSVSGVGETQYF
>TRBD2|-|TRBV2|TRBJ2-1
TGTGCCGGACGAACTAGCGGGAGGGCCCACTCCTACAATGAGCAGTTCTTC
CAGRTSGRAHSYNEQFF
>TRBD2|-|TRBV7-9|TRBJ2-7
TGTGCCAGCAGCTTTACTAGCGGGAGCCACGAGCAGTACTTC
CASSFTSGSHEQYF
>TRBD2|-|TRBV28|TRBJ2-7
TGTGCCAGCAGTAACGGGAGGATCGTCTACGAGCAGTACTTC
CASSNGRIVYEQYF
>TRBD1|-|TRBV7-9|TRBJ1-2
TGTGCCAGCAGCTTAGGACAGGGAACCAGTGGCTACACCTTC
CASSLGQGTSGYTF
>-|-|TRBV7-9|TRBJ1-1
TGTGCCAGCAGCGCAACAGGCGGAGGAAACACTGAAGCTTTCTTT
CASSATGGGNTEAFF
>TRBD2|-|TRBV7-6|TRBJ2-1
TGTGCCAGCAGCTTAAATAGCGGGGGCAGTAATGAGCAGTTCTTC
CASSLNSGGSNEQFF
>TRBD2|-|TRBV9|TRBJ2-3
TGTGCCAGCAGCGTAGGGAGCGGGAGGGCCTCAGATACGCAGTATTTT
CASSVGSGRASDTQYF
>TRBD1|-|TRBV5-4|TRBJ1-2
TGTGCCAGCAGCGATCCCTGGACAGGGGCTTATGGCTACACCTTC
CASSDPWTGAYGYTF
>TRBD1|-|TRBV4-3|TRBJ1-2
TGCGCCAGCAGCCAGTACAGGGGAGGAGATGGCTACACCTTC
CASSQYRGGDGYTF
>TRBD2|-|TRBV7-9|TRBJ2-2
TGTGCCAGCAACCCCCCCCAACTAGCGGCCACCGGGGAGCTGTTTTTT
CASNPPQLAATGELFF
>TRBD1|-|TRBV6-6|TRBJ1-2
TGTGCCAGCGCAACAGGGGGCGCAGGCTACACCTTC
CASATGGAGYTF
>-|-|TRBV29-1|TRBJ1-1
TGCAGCGTTCCTACACCGAACACTGAAGCTTTCTTT
CSVPTPNTEAFF
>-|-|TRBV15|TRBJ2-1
TGTGCCACCAGCAGAGATGTTAGCTCTCAACCCTACAATGAGCAGTTCTTC
CATSRDVSSQPYNEQFF
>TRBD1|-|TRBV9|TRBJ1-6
TGTGCCAGCAGTGACAATAGACAGGGATCTGGTTCACCCCTCCACTTT
CASSDNRQGSGSPLHF
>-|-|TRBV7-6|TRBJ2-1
TGTGCCAGCAGCTTAGAACAGATAGGGGAGCAGTTCTTC
CASSLEQIGEQFF
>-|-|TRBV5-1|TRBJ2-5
TGCGCCAGCAGCTTGGCACTGTTCCAAGAGACCCAGTACTTC
CASSLALFQETQYF
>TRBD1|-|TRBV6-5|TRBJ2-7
TGTGCCAGCACCTCCCCGGGACAGGCCTACGAGCAGTACTTC
CASTSPGQAYEQYF
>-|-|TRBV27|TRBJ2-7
TGTGCCAGCAGTTTAGGGGGATACGAGCAGTACTTC
CASSLGGYEQYF
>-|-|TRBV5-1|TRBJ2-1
TGCGCCAGCAGCTTGGAACGGAGGGGGAATGAGCAGTTCTTC
CASSLERRGNEQFF
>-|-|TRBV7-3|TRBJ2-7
TGTGCCAGCAGCGCCGGAGCAGGCTGGGGCTACGAGCAGTACTTC
CASSAGAGWGYEQYF
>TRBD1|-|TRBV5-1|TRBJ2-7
TGCGCCAGCAGCTGGGGTGGGGACAGGGCGTACGAGCAGTACTTC
CASSWGGDRAYEQYF
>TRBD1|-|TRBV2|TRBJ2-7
TGTGCCAGCATGACAGGGGCCTACGAGCAGTACTTC
CASMTGAYEQYF
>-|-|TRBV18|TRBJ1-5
TGTGCCAGCTCACCCGACATGGGGAATCAGCCCCAGCATTTT
CASSPDMGNQPQHF
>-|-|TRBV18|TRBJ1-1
TGTGCCAGCTCCACGGGGGTGGGGAACACTGAAGCTTTCTTT
CASSTGVGNTEAFF
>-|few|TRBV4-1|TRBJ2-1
TGCGCCAGCAGCCTCCGGGACATCCGCTCCTACAATGAGCAGTTCTTC
CASSLRDIRSYNEQFF
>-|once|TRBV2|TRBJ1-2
TGTGCCAGCAGTGCCCTGACAATGGGCTACACCTTC
CASSALTMGYTF